This record covers a single T cell receptor (beta chain). The study drew participants aged about 18 to 90 years from approximately 25 US areas. Clinical histories supplied by participants themselves formed the basis of cohort assignment. Exposed study participants had met a COVID-19 case within 2 weeks before entry. The CDR3 consists of 13 residues. Deletions cut 1 base from V and 3 bases from J, with 7 bases between. Germline V gene data show CDR1 as LNHDA and CDR2 as SQIVND (reference sequence). The source of the sample is a study of blood T cell repertoires in COVID-19. In the original workflow: Amplified reference gene primers provided the basis for estimating nucleated cell counts. The repertoire was sequenced with immunoSEQ multiplex PCR; TCRdb's copy has only in-frame clones and lacks some. V, J and clone size were drawn from that table, and D and trimming were deduced from the DNA. The table records 250,000 to 350,000 clones, about 90% of them present only once.

Sequencing input: PBMCs or T cells enriched from blood (not recorded which). The V gene is TRBV19, the J gene TRBJ2-7, with D perhaps matching TRBD1 (5 bases). The source of this sequence is a woman aged 45-59 years who had been exposed to COVID-19. Here the CDR3 reads CASSIGDSYEQYF. CDR3 bases: TGTGCCAGTAGTATAGGTGACAGCTACGAGCAGTACTTC.